This is a list of T cell receptor beta chains from one sample in a study of blood T cell repertoires in COVID-19. Profiled with immunoSEQ multiplex PCR; TCRdb holds only in-frame clones, not every one. The table lists tens of thousands of clones, about 71% of them singletons. Source material: peripheral blood. Receptor source: a woman aged 55-69 years in a cohort sampled during active or convalescent COVID-19. CDR3s include the opening cysteine and the closing phenylalanine or tryptophan. The D gene is left open where the match is weak. Rows give clone size only sometimes, using once, few, many, or a class for an expanded clone.

TRBV6-6	-	TRBJ2-7	-	TGTGCCAGCAGTTACCAGGGGCCAAGCTCCTACGAGCAGTACTTC	CASSYQGPSSYEQYF
TRBV19	-	TRBJ2-3	TRBD2	TGTGCCAGTAGTTGGCTAGCGGGGTCACGAGATACGCAGTATTTT	CASSWLAGSRDTQYF
TRBV6-4	once	TRBJ1-1	-	TGTGCCAGCAGTGCCACGGACTCGAACACTGAAGCTTTCTTT	CASSATDSNTEAFF
TRBV27	-	TRBJ2-7	TRBD1	TGTGCCAGCAGTTTATGGGGCAGGGGGCGGTTCGAGCAGTACTTC	CASSLWGRGRFEQYF
TRBV5-1	-	TRBJ2-1	TRBD2	TGCGCCAGCAGCTCCGGGACTAGCGGGGCCAATGAGCAGTTCTTC	CASSSGTSGANEQFF
TRBV10-3	-	TRBJ2-3	-	TGTGCCATCAGTGAGTTAGGAGGAACCACAGATACGCAGTATTTT	CAISELGGTTDTQYF
TRBV12-3/TRBV12-4	once	TRBJ2-1	-	TGTGCCAGCAGCCCAGGGTACAATGAGCAGTTCTTC	CASSPGYNEQFF
TRBV19	once	TRBJ1-4	-	TGTGCCAGTAGTAACAGAAACCGGCCAACTAATGAAAAACTGTTTTTT	CASSNRNRPTNEKLFF
TRBV11-2	-	TRBJ2-5	TRBD1	TGTGCCAGCAGCTTAGAGGGACAGGGGCAGGAGACCCAGTACTTC	CASSLEGQGQETQYF
TRBV18	-	TRBJ2-1	-	TGTGCCAGCTCACCAGAACAGGAAGCCTACAATGAGCAGTTCTTC	CASSPEQEAYNEQFF
TRBV15	many	TRBJ2-1	TRBD1	TGTGCCACCAGCAGACTCACAGGGGCTGGAGATGAGCAGTTCTTC	CATSRLTGAGDEQFF
TRBV7-9	many	TRBJ2-5	-	TGTGCCAGCAGAGGGACTTCGTACCAAGAGACCCAGTACTTC	CASRGTSYQETQYF
TRBV19	-	TRBJ2-2	TRBD2	TGTGCCAGTAGTATAGGGGTAGCGGGGAACACCGGGGAGCTGTTTTTT	CASSIGVAGNTGELFF
TRBV28	few	TRBJ1-5	TRBD1	TGTGCCAGCAGTTTCCCCCAGGGGGCACACCAGCCCCAGCATTTT	CASSFPQGAHQPQHF
TRBV23-1	-	TRBJ2-5	TRBD1	TGCGCCAGCAGTCAATCACGGACAGGAGAAGAGACCCAGTACTTC	CASSQSRTGEETQYF
TRBV5-1	few	TRBJ2-5	-	TGCGCCAGCAGCTTGACGGGGGGCCCTTTCCAAGAGACCCAGTACTTC	CASSLTGGPFQETQYF
TRBV10-3	-	TRBJ1-2	TRBD1	TGTGCCATAGCCAGACAGGGCTATGGCTACACCTTC	CAIARQGYGYTF
TRBV6-5	-	TRBJ1-1	TRBD1	TGTGCCAGCAGCCAGGGGGGCGCTGAAGCTTTCTTT	CASSQGGAEAFF
TRBV19	-	TRBJ1-5	-	TGTGCCAGTAGTATAGATTTAGGACAGCTGGCCCAGCATTTT	CASSIDLGQLAQHF
TRBV7-2	-	TRBJ1-4	-	TGTGCCAGCAGCTTTACAGGGTTGGGGACTAATGAAAAACTGTTTTTT	CASSFTGLGTNEKLFF
TRBV21-1	-	TRBJ1-1	-	TGTGCCAGCAGCAAAGGTCCCACAGACAAGAACACTGAAGCTTTCTTT	CASSKGPTDKNTEAFF
TRBV19	few	TRBJ2-2	TRBD2	TGTGCCAGTAGCAGGAGCGGGGGTAACACCGGGGAGCTGTTTTTT	CASSRSGGNTGELFF
TRBV6-5	few	TRBJ2-1	TRBD2	TGTGCCAGCAGGGGATTAGCGGGACTTGGGGAGCAGTTCTTC	CASRGLAGLGEQFF
TRBV4-2	-	TRBJ1-1	-	TGTGCCAGCAGCCAAGACGGGGGTGGAATGAACACTGAAGCTTTCTTT	CASSQDGGGMNTEAFF
TRBV6-5	-	TRBJ2-7	-	TGTGCCAGCAGTTTATACAGGGACTCCTACGAGCAGTACTTC	CASSLYRDSYEQYF
TRBV2	-	TRBJ1-2	TRBD1	TGTGCCAGCAACCCGGACAGGCCGACCTATGGCTACACCTTC	CASNPDRPTYGYTF
TRBV7-9	few	TRBJ2-2	TRBD1	TGTGCCAGCAGCTTAGTAATATTTGGACAGGGCTCCACCGGGGAGCTGTTTTTT	CASSLVIFGQGSTGELFF
TRBV5-6	-	TRBJ2-3	TRBD2	TGTGCCAGCAGCACGGGACTAGCGGGGGGGCCCACAGATACGCAGTATTTT	CASSTGLAGGPTDTQYF
TRBV6-6	-	TRBJ1-5	TRBD1	TGTGCCAGCCTCCTCCATGGGACAGGCAATCAGCCCCAGCATTTT	CASLLHGTGNQPQHF
TRBV6-5	-	TRBJ1-6	-	TGTGCCAGCAAGGGGCAGGGCGGTTTTTATTCACCCCTCCACTTT	CASKGQGGFYSPLHF
TRBV5-4	once	TRBJ2-1	TRBD2	TGTGCCAGCAGCACGAGCCCGGGACTAGCGCCACGGGAGCAGTTCTTC	CASSTSPGLAPREQFF
TRBV19	few	TRBJ1-5	-	TGTGCCAGTAGTGGAGGATTTAATCAGCCCCAGCATTTT	CASSGGFNQPQHF
TRBV30	few	TRBJ1-5	-	TGTGCCTGGACCCAAACAGGGTTCCATCAGCCCCAGCATTTT	CAWTQTGFHQPQHF
TRBV7-9	-	TRBJ2-7	-	TGTGCCAGCAGCTTAGAACACCTCTACGAGCAGTACTTC	CASSLEHLYEQYF
TRBV20-1	few	TRBJ1-6	-	TGCAGTGCTAGTATGGGAGTCTCCTATAATTCACCCCTCCACTTT	CSASMGVSYNSPLHF
TRBV7-7	-	TRBJ2-1	TRBD1	TGTGCCAGCAGCCCCAGAGTGGCAGGGGGTAAGTTCTTC	CASSPRVAGGKFF
TRBV5-6	few	TRBJ1-2	-	TGTGCCAGCAGCTTGCCAGGACAAGGCTATGGCTACACCTTC	CASSLPGQGYGYTF
TRBV20-1	-	TRBJ2-3	TRBD1	TGCAGTGCTAGTACCGTCGGGACAGGGCATCGGACAGATACGCAGTATTTT	CSASTVGTGHRTDTQYF
TRBV14	-	TRBJ1-6	-	TGTGCCAGCAGCCAAGCCCAGGTGTCACCCCTCCACTTT	CASSQAQVSPLHF
TRBV2	once	TRBJ1-1	-	TGTGCCAGCAGTGACCTGGGCAGAGTGAACACTGAAGCTTTCTTT	CASSDLGRVNTEAFF